This T cell receptor beta chain was recovered during a study of shared clonotypes between healthy human individuals (dated by TCRdb to about 2020). At the level of the whole study: Three men and two women, aged 18 to 49 years, made up the cohort. The study deeply sequenced blood TCR repertoires of five healthy adults to estimate repertoire size and the extent of clonotype sharing between individuals. Libraries were prepared and TCR repertoires were sequenced by different laboratories using diverse techniques, in order to increase sequencing depth and limit assay-specific biases. Per donor, leukapheresis produced somewhere between about 0.85 and 10 billion PBMCs.

Using the deep immunoSEQ assay, multiplex PCR amplified TCR CDR3 regions from genomic DNA. Extracted genomic DNA from each cell subset was distributed evenly across all wells of several immunoSEQ 96-well plates, and each plate was treated as a replicate. Each replicate PCR for unsorted PBMC received 300 to 350 ng genomic DNA, equal to about 30,000 T cell genomes. Ten immunoSEQ deep assay plates were used to sequence unsorted PBMC genomic DNA. The purified libraries were quantified using a Qubit 3.0 fluorometer, sized with a Bioanalyzer 2100, and then quantified again using the KAPA Library Quantification kit. Each immunoSEQ 96-well plate was sequenced on its own single-read 150-cycle Illumina NextSeq 550 flow cell. The authors processed their data as follows. Because only junctional sequences without quality scores were contained in the immunoSEQ output, filtering matching that applied to full-length reads could not be performed. Sequences were annotated with PyIR, a Python wrapper for IgBLAST v1.9, and V/J genes and CDR3 were assigned using IMGT germline references. Reads with weak V/J assignments (E-value above 1e-6), missing CDR3, stop codons, out-of-frame junctions, or ambiguous translated residues were removed. V3J clonotypes were defined as sequences sharing the same inferred V gene, J gene, and CDR3 amino acid sequence. Percentage overlap between repertoires was calculated by dividing the number of shared unique clonotypes by the size of the smaller repertoire. Repertoire richness was assessed with RTK rarefaction, the Chao1 estimator, and Recon v2.1 estimates of unobserved clonotypes. The table was pulled from immuneACCESS by TCRdb, which kept in-frame rearrangements only. Such tables lose some clones; where checked, under half of the loss comes from unresolved V genes, and the rest has no known cause. V, J and clone size derive from that table, while D and trimming were established from the DNA sequence. The sample yields fewer than 650,000 clones; around 78% were counted once. The ten largest clonotypes hold about 11% of the sample.

A note on this clone: Which antigen it targets is not known. No quality values exist for individual bases; no much larger clone is one base distant.

Reading from cysteine to phenylalanine, the CDR3 counts 14 amino acids. The CDR3 DNA has 42 bases and is translated from base 1. At the junction V is shortened by 2 bases and J by 8 bases; bases outside the gene matches: 6. The germline V gene encodes CDR1 SGHAT and CDR2 FQNNGV. What the authors observed across the whole study: Pairwise subsampling indicated that sequencing depth was expected to affect the degree of clonotype sharing among donors. Because the study included only a small number of donors, the genetic and exposure-history diversity represented was limited. Sampling was restricted to blood, and TCR repertoires in tissues likely differ from the TCR repertoires found in blood.

The donors were healthy, HIV-negative adults who had no recently reported acute infections or vaccinations. All donors were Caucasian adults living in Nashville, Tennessee, USA. In the unsorted samples, 70 million to 95 million PBMCs were counted, and genomic DNA was extracted using the QIAamp DNA Blood Mini kit. After blood collection by leukapheresis, PBMCs were isolated using Ficoll-Histopaque density gradient centrifugation and then cryopreserved in the vapor phase of liquid nitrogen. Sequences were obtained from PBMCs. The V gene is TRBV11-2 and the J gene is TRBJ2-1, with TRBD1 matching 7 junction bases. The source of this sequence is a woman in her forties in good health. Some clones in this sample may be carry-over from other donors' samples. The nucleotides are TGTGCCAGCAGCTTATTATCAGGGGGTGATGAGCAGTTCTTC. Protein translation: CASSLLSGGDEQFF.